These T cell receptor beta chains were read from a single sample in a study of graft-versus-host responses after intestinal transplantation. Their cognate antigens are unknown. The table came from immunoSEQ multiplex PCR; TCRdb's copy has only in-frame clones and leaves some out. The repertoire holds over 100,000 clones, with about 93% as singletons. This material consisted of unstimulated CD4+ T cells sorted from spleen or lymph node cells, taken before intestinal transplant. These receptors were taken from a human donor who received an intestinal transplant. CDR3s include the opening cysteine and the closing phenylalanine or tryptophan. A D gene is named only where the DNA matches it firmly. Expanded clones get a size class; other rows say once, few or many, or leave the size out.

TRBV14	TRBJ2-3	-	-	CASSQGLADTQYF	TGTGCCAGCAGCCAAGGGCTAGCAGATACGCAGTATTTT
TRBV18	TRBJ1-2	once	TRBD1	CASSPTQGADYGYTF	TGTGCCAGCTCACCAACTCAGGGGGCAGACTATGGCTACACCTTC
TRBV7-9	TRBJ1-5	-	-	CASSLVEGPQHF	TGTGCCAGCAGCTTAGTTGAGGGGCCCCAGCATTTT
TRBV5-1	TRBJ2-2	-	-	CASSLLPPRDTGELFF	TGCGCCAGCAGCTTACTTCCCCCCAGAGACACCGGGGAGCTGTTTTTT
TRBV18	TRBJ2-5	-	TRBD2	CASSPKGGETQYF	TGTGCCAGCTCACCGAAGGGAGGGGAGACCCAGTACTTC
TRBV27	TRBJ1-5	-	TRBD1	CASSNTLGQGARWSNQPQHF	TGTGCCAGCAGTAACACTTTGGGGCAGGGGGCTCGTTGGAGCAATCAGCCCCAGCATTTT
TRBV19	TRBJ1-5	-	-	CASSVSSNQPQHF	TGTGCCAGTAGTGTCTCTAGCAATCAGCCCCAGCATTTT
TRBV6-1	TRBJ2-1	-	TRBD1	CASRETGNEQFF	TGTGCCAGCAGAGAGACAGGGAATGAGCAGTTCTTC
TRBV4-1	TRBJ2-1	once	-	CASSLQIPDGTEQFF	TGCGCCAGCAGCCTTCAAATTCCGGACGGAACCGAGCAGTTCTTC
TRBV27	TRBJ2-2	-	TRBD2	CASSLRPGLAWGAGELFF	TGTGCCAGCAGTTTAAGACCGGGACTAGCTTGGGGGGCCGGGGAGCTGTTTTTT
TRBV6-5	TRBJ1-1	-	-	CASSTGRARGAFF	TGTGCCAGCAGTACAGGGCGAGCAAGAGGTGCTTTCTTT
TRBV4-2	TRBJ2-2	-	TRBD2	CASSQDLLAGATNTGELFF	TGTGCCAGCAGCCAAGATTTACTAGCGGGAGCGACGAACACCGGGGAGCTGTTTTTT
TRBV29-1	TRBJ2-7	once	-	CSVAQNSYEQYF	TGCAGCGTTGCCCAAAACTCCTACGAGCAGTACTTC
TRBV11-3	TRBJ2-1	-	-	CASSFGGSPGFDEQFF	TGTGCCAGCAGCTTTGGAGGGAGTCCTGGTTTTGATGAGCAGTTCTTC
TRBV5-3	TRBJ1-5	-	TRBD1	CARSLGQGTASHQPQHF	TGTGCCAGAAGCTTGGGGCAGGGGACAGCGAGCCATCAGCCCCAGCATTTT
TRBV9	TRBJ2-3	once	TRBD2	CASSGSFRWTSGSLSSTDTQYF	TGTGCCAGCAGCGGAAGTTTCAGATGGACTAGCGGGAGCCTCTCTAGCACAGATACGCAGTATTTT
TRBV5-1	TRBJ2-3	-	TRBD1	CASSLGDRGHDTQYF	TGCGCCAGCAGCTTGGGGGACAGGGGGCACGATACGCAGTATTTT
TRBV6-1	TRBJ2-7	once	-	CASSFRDGSYEQYF	TGTGCCAGCAGTTTCCGGGACGGATCCTACGAGCAGTACTTC
TRBV28	TRBJ2-3	-	-	CAGGALTDTQYF	TGTGCCGGCGGGGCTCTCACAGATACGCAGTATTTT
TRBV29-1	TRBJ1-4	-	TRBD1	CSVDLGQPNEKLFF	TGCAGCGTTGATTTGGGACAGCCTAATGAAAAACTGTTTTTT
TRBV9	TRBJ2-3	-	TRBD2	CASSVVSSGTTDTQYF	TGTGCCAGCAGCGTAGTATCTAGCGGGACAACAGATACGCAGTATTTT
TRBV28	TRBJ1-3	-	-	CASSLGTPGNTIYF	TGTGCCAGCAGTTTGGGGACACCTGGAAACACCATATATTTT
TRBV6-1	TRBJ2-5	-	TRBD2	CASRWGGSSQYF	TGTGCCAGCAGGTGGGGGGGGTCGTCCCAGTACTTC
TRBV7-6	TRBJ2-1	once	-	CASSLVSDGYSTEQFF	TGTGCCAGCAGCTTAGTCTCAGACGGCTACAGTACTGAGCAGTTCTTC
TRBV7-8	TRBJ1-5	-	TRBD1	CASSPGTGDKYQPQHF	TGTGCCAGCAGCCCCGGGACAGGGGATAAGTATCAGCCCCAGCATTTT
TRBV9	TRBJ2-5	-	TRBD1	CASSVGGQGTQETQYF	TGTGCCAGCAGCGTAGGAGGACAGGGCACACAAGAGACCCAGTACTTC
TRBV30	TRBJ1-2	few	TRBD1	CAWSPLGQGFYGYTF	TGTGCCTGGAGTCCTTTGGGACAGGGCTTCTATGGCTACACCTTC